What follows are 8 T cell receptor beta chains derived from one specimen sequenced in a study of Graves' ophthalmopathy and Graves' hyperthyroidism. The TCR beta CDR3 regions underwent amplification from RNA transcripts. HTBI primers primed a first-round RT-PCR, and a second-round multiplex PCR followed. TCRdb recomputed calls from the multiplex PCR reads with MiXCR, one row per CDR3 protein. The table has about 220,000 distinct CDR3 sequences, under 25% seen once. Source material: peripheral blood. These receptors came from a woman aged 50 to 60 with Graves' ophthalmopathy.

The sample holds many counts of this clonotype. The chain uses TRBV12-3 or TRBV12-4 and TRBJ1-5; TRBD1 matches 7 bases. The CDR3 totals 13 residues. V shed 5 bases and J 7 bases; nucleotides not matched to a gene: 5. The CDR3 protein is CASSQGTAQPQHF. As DNA, the CDR3 is TGTGCCAGCAGTCAGGGGACAGCACAGCCCCAGCATTTT.

The J gene is TRBJ2-7, the V gene TRBV20-1; D remains ambiguous. V was trimmed by 1 base and J by 0 bases, leaving 10 bases between them. The CDR3 extends over 14 amino acids. Per germline, CDR1 DFQATT and CDR2 SNEGSKA (reference sequence). CDR3 sequence reads: CSARVDGTSYEQYF. The DNA for the CDR3 is TGCAGTGCTAGAGTAGACGGAACCTCCTACGAGCAGTACTTC.

The genes are TRBV3-1 and TRBJ2-5; TRBD2 aligns across 16 bases. This CDR3 contains 18 residues. Trimming removed 5 bases from V and 0 bases from J; junction bases left unmatched: 6. Germline CDR1 is LGHDT and CDR2 is YNNKEL (reference sequence). CDR3 nucleotides: TGTGCCAGCAGCAAAGGGACTAGCGGGGGGGGGTACCAAGAGACCCAGTACTTC. It yields the protein CASSKGTSGGGYQETQYF.

Only a few counts were recorded for this clonotype. J is TRBJ1-2 and V is TRBV30; D might be TRBD1 (5 bases). The V gene's germline CDR1 is GTSNPN and CDR2 SVGIG (reference sequence). The CDR3 sequence is 15 residues long. V lost 8 bases to trimming and J lost 4 bases, with 23 bases between them. The DNA of the CDR3 is TGTGCCCGGAAGGGACCGGCAGGACTCGCCTATGGCTACACCTTC. It specifies CARKGPAGLAYGYTF. Full variable domain (missing parts from reference TRBV30 and TRBJ1-2): SQTIHQWPATLVQPVGSPLSLECTVEGTSNPNLYWYRQAAGRGLQLLFYSVGIGQISSEVPQNLSASRPQDRQFILSSKKLLLSDSGFYLCARKGPAGLAYGYTFGSGTRLTVV.

This clonotype was detected once. A single base separates this from a much larger clone, so it may be a read error. V is TRBV20-1 and J is TRBJ2-7; D gene ambiguous. Germline values: CDR1 DFQATT, CDR2 SNEGSKA (reference sequence). The CDR3 is 13 residues long. Trimming removed 3 bases from V and 2 bases from J, with 11 bases in between. The CDR3 DNA sequence: TGCAGTGCTAGGCTTATCACGGCCTACGAGCAGTACTTC. Translating gives CSARLITAYEQYF.

Many counts were recorded for this clonotype. The V gene is TRBV6-5, the J gene TRBJ1-5; D not certain. Per germline, CDR1 MNHEY and CDR2 SVGAGI. The length of the CDR3 is 15 residues. The V end lost 0 bases, the J end lost 1 base, and 7 bases lay between the germline ends. The CDR3 here is CASSYSISSNQPQHF. The CDR3, as DNA: TGTGCCAGCAGTTACTCGATCAGCAGCAATCAGCCCCAGCATTTT.

The rearrangement joins TRBV6-5 to TRBJ2-7, with 8 bases lining up with TRBD2. Germline V gives CDR1 MNHEY, CDR2 SVGAGI. The CDR3 has 16 residues. V was clipped by 4 bases and J by 3 bases; unmatched bases: 11. The CDR3 region is CASSSKLSGSGYEQYF. In DNA, the CDR3 is TGTGCCAGCAGTTCCAAACTCAGCGGGAGCGGCTACGAGCAGTACTTC.

This clonotype was found many times. The V and J genes are TRBV7-9 and TRBJ1-5, with D unresolved. Germline assignment: CDR1 SEHNR and CDR2 FQNEAQ (reference sequence). CDR3 length: 14 amino acids. V lost 4 bases and J lost 2, with 9 bases in between. The CDR3 DNA reads as TGTGCCAGCAGCTCTCTAGAGGGCAATCAGCCCCAGCATTTT. This gives the protein CASSSLEGNQPQHF.